This is a list of T cell receptor beta chains from one sample in a study of T-cell reconstitution after alpha-beta-depleted transplantation in children. Each CDR3 protein is one row after TCRdb ran MiXCR on the PCR reads. This sample carries approximately 290,000 distinct CDR3 sequences, 11% of them seen once, and the ten largest clones take around a quarter. The sequencing here drew on peripheral blood, taken 180 days after TCRalphabeta/CD19-depleted stem cell transplant. These receptors were obtained from a male patient under 10 years old who had a stem cell transplant for chronic granulomatous disease, so the T cells may come from the graft donor. The CDR3 runs from the conserved cysteine through the conserved F or W. D genes are given only for firm matches. A clone size is listed for some rows: how often the clone was seen (once, few, many), or a class if it is expanded.

d_call	v_call	clone_size	j_call	cdr3_aa	cdr3_nt
TRBD1	TRBV20-1	NA	TRBJ1-1	CSASILSRQGFEAFF	TGCAGTGCTAGCATTCTTAGTAGACAGGGGTTTGAAGCTTTCTTT
NA	TRBV6-5	many	TRBJ1-6	CASSYEGSSYNSPLHF	TGTGCCAGCAGTTACGAGGGGAGCTCCTATAATTCACCCCTCCACTTT
TRBD1	TRBV29-1	few	TRBJ2-1	CSVEGIDRGSYNEQFF	TGCAGCGTTGAAGGTATTGACAGGGGCTCCTACAATGAGCAGTTCTTC
TRBD2	TRBV5-1	many	TRBJ2-1	CASSSGLAANNEQFF	TGCGCCAGCAGCTCGGGACTAGCGGCCAACAATGAGCAGTTCTTC
TRBD2	TRBV12-3/TRBV12-4	many	TRBJ2-1	CASGTSVYNEQFF	TGTGCCAGCGGGACTAGCGTTTACAATGAGCAGTTCTTC
NA	TRBV25-1	many	TRBJ1-2	CASSELGSGSGYGYTF	TGTGCCAGCAGTGAATTGGGCTCGGGATCCGGCTATGGCTACACCTTC
NA	TRBV15	many	TRBJ1-5	CATSRDRRGNQPQHF	TGTGCCACCAGCAGGGACAGAAGGGGCAATCAGCCCCAGCATTTT
NA	TRBV9	many	TRBJ2-3	CASSVVGQGSTDTQYF	TGTGCCAGCAGCGTAGTAGGTCAGGGGTCCACAGATACGCAGTATTTT
NA	TRBV5-4	NA	TRBJ2-1	CASAGPNYNEQFF	TGTGCCAGCGCTGGACCCAACTACAATGAGCAGTTCTTC
NA	TRBV20-1	many	TRBJ2-4	CSARVDALAKNIQYF	TGCAGTGCTAGAGTTGATGCGCTAGCCAAAAACATTCAGTACTTC
NA	TRBV28	many	TRBJ1-1	CASTPGPGDRTEAFF	TGTGCCAGTACCCCAGGGCCGGGCGATCGCACTGAAGCTTTCTTT
NA	TRBV7-2	many	TRBJ2-1	CASSSQGWDEQFF	TGTGCCAGCAGCTCCCAGGGATGGGATGAGCAGTTCTTC
TRBD2	TRBV7-3	many	TRBJ2-1	CASSSPLAGLYNEQFF	TGTGCCAGCAGCTCCCCACTAGCGGGTCTATACAATGAGCAGTTCTTC
NA	TRBV7-3	many	TRBJ1-1	CASSLDPNTEAFF	TGTGCCAGCAGCTTAGATCCGAACACTGAAGCTTTCTTT
TRBD1	TRBV5-4	many	TRBJ2-7	CASSLEWTGDEQYF	TGTGCCAGCAGCTTGGAGTGGACAGGGGACGAGCAGTACTTC
TRBD2	TRBV11-2	many	TRBJ2-3	CASSLESGRVNSRTDTQYF	TGTGCCAGCAGCTTAGAAAGCGGGAGAGTAAATAGTCGCACAGATACGCAGTATTTT
NA	TRBV5-1	many	TRBJ2-3	CASSVTGTDTQYF	TGCGCCAGCAGCGTAACAGGGACAGATACGCAGTATTTT
TRBD1	TRBV12-3/TRBV12-4	many	TRBJ1-5	CASSSGQGASGNQPQHF	TGTGCCAGCAGTTCCGGACAGGGGGCCTCGGGCAATCAGCCCCAGCATTTT
NA	TRBV29-1	many	TRBJ2-5	CSGGGPQETQYF	TGCAGCGGGGGGGGCCCTCAAGAGACCCAGTACTTC
NA	TRBV29-1	many	TRBJ2-1	CSVDATAGFNEQFF	TGCAGCGTTGACGCCACCGCTGGGTTCAATGAGCAGTTCTTC
NA	TRBV5-4	few	TRBJ2-3	CASSPGGITDTQYF	TGTGCCAGCAGCCCGGGTGGTATCACAGATACGCAGTATTTT
TRBD2	TRBV3-1	many	TRBJ2-7	CASGEAGPYEQYF	TGTGCCAGCGGGGAAGCGGGGCCCTACGAGCAGTACTTC
NA	TRBV20-1	NA	TRBJ2-2	CSARVQAHTGELFF	TGCAGTGCTAGAGTACAGGCCCACACCGGGGAGCTGTTTTTT
TRBD1	TRBV29-1	many	TRBJ2-7	CSVMTGTDYEQYF	TGCAGCGTGATGACAGGGACCGACTACGAGCAGTACTTC
TRBD1	TRBV19	NA	TRBJ2-7	CASSIGTASYEQYF	TGTGCCAGTAGTATCGGGACAGCCTCCTACGAGCAGTACTTC
NA	TRBV7-9	many	TRBJ1-1	CASSLVVGAEAFF	TGTGCCAGCAGCTTAGTTGTGGGTGCTGAAGCTTTCTTT
NA	TRBV12-3/TRBV12-4	many	TRBJ2-5	CASTPRGLQTQYF	TGTGCCAGCACTCCTCGAGGGTTACAGACCCAGTACTTC
NA	TRBV6-5	many	TRBJ2-3	CASSYFSASTTDTQYF	TGTGCCAGCAGTTACTTCTCGGCTAGCACCACAGATACGCAGTATTTT
TRBD2	TRBV29-1	many	TRBJ2-1	CSGGTSGYNEQFF	TGCAGCGGCGGGACTAGCGGTTACAATGAGCAGTTCTTC
TRBD2	TRBV14	many	TRBJ2-1	CASSEAGLAGVNEQFF	TGTGCCAGCAGCGAAGCTGGCCTAGCGGGGGTCAATGAGCAGTTCTTC
NA	TRBV10-3	many	TRBJ2-5	CAISEGATQETQYF	TGTGCCATCAGTGAAGGGGCTACCCAAGAGACCCAGTACTTC
NA	TRBV27	many	TRBJ2-1	CASSYIRGAGNEQFF	TGTGCCAGCAGTTATATCAGGGGGGCCGGCAATGAGCAGTTCTTC
NA	TRBV20-1	many	TRBJ2-1	CSARTSLATSYNEQFF	TGCAGTGCTAGAACGTCGCTGGCCACTTCCTACAATGAGCAGTTCTTC
NA	TRBV28	NA	TRBJ2-7	CASSLVQSPPTNYEQYF	TGTGCCAGCAGTTTGGTTCAGTCGCCCCCCACTAACTACGAGCAGTACTTC
NA	TRBV28	many	TRBJ1-5	CASTSSNQPQHF	TGTGCCAGCACCTCGAGCAATCAGCCCCAGCATTTT
TRBD2	TRBV5-6	many	TRBJ2-2	CASSQSGRFTGELFF	TGTGCCAGCAGCCAAAGCGGGAGGTTCACCGGGGAGCTGTTTTTT
NA	TRBV19	many	TRBJ2-5	CATRAPRETQYF	TGTGCCACCAGGGCTCCGAGGGAGACCCAGTACTTC
TRBD2	TRBV18	many	TRBJ2-3	CASSPPSSGPTDTQYF	TGTGCCAGCTCACCACCTTCTAGCGGACCCACAGATACGCAGTATTTT
NA	TRBV12-3/TRBV12-4	many	TRBJ1-5	CASTPGRNQPQHF	TGTGCCAGCACACCGGGACGCAATCAGCCCCAGCATTTT
NA	TRBV7-6	NA	TRBJ2-5	CASSPRGAGWEETQYF	TGTGCCAGCAGCCCCCGGGGGGCCGGTTGGGAGGAGACCCAGTACTTC
TRBD2	TRBV11-2	many	TRBJ2-3	CASSLIGGARDTQYF	TGTGCCAGCAGCTTAATCGGGGGGGCTAGAGATACGCAGTATTTT
NA	TRBV12-3/TRBV12-4	many	TRBJ2-3	CASSSSGDTQYF	TGTGCCAGCAGTTCCTCTGGAGATACGCAGTATTTT
NA	TRBV7-2	many	TRBJ2-5	CASSLEILAETQYF	TGTGCCAGCAGCTTAGAAATATTGGCCGAGACCCAGTACTTC
TRBD1	TRBV18	few	TRBJ2-6	CASSDRALSSGANVLTF	TGTGCCAGCTCAGACAGGGCCCTTAGCTCTGGGGCCAACGTCCTGACTTTC
NA	TRBV9	many	TRBJ2-3	CASSIGGGLTDTQYF	TGTGCCAGCAGCATTGGGGGGGGCCTCACAGATACGCAGTATTTT
TRBD2	TRBV19	NA	TRBJ2-1	CASRAGGPGNEQFF	TGTGCCAGTAGAGCGGGAGGGCCAGGGAATGAGCAGTTCTTC